These 30 T cell receptor beta chains were sequenced from one sample in a study of T cell repertoires in cytomegalovirus infection. MiXCR, run by TCRdb on the reads, gives a single entry per CDR3 protein. The data show approximately 910,000 distinct CDR3 sequences, about a third seen once. Their antigens remain unidentified. The sequences come from cultured CD8+ T cells from PBMCs, collected from culture after CMV antigen stimulation. These receptors originate from a human donor in good health (CMV status not recorded). Some clones in this sample may be carry-over from other donors' samples.

This clonotype was counted a few times. This chain links TRBV14 with TRBJ2-3; the D gene could be TRBD1 or TRBD2 (6 bases each). Germline values: CDR1 SGHDN, CDR2 FVKESK. V gave up 4 bases and J gave up 6 bases, with 11 bases separating them. The CDR3 spans 13 residues. The CDR3, as DNA: TGTGCCAGCAGCCCCTTAGGGGGGGATACGCAGTATTTT. Its translation is CASSPLGGDTQYF.

V gene TRBV19 combines with J gene TRBJ1-1, with D possibly TRBD1 on 5 matching bases. The germline CDR1 and CDR2 sequences are LNHDA and SQIVND (reference sequence). V dropped 9 bases and J dropped 0 bases, with 14 bases sitting between them. The CDR3 loop spans 14 amino acids. The CDR3 DNA is TGTGCCAGAACATCGGGACTGATGAACACTGAAGCTTTCTTT. Its translation: CARTSGLMNTEAFF.

The J gene is TRBJ1-5, the V gene TRBV10-2; 7 nucleotides match TRBD1. The ends lost 8 bases at V and 3 bases at J; junction bases unmatched: 4. Germline assignment: CDR1 WSHSY and CDR2 SAAADI. The CDR3 spans 13 residues. DNA of the CDR3: TGCGCCAGCCAGACAGGGTACAATCAGCCCCAGCATTTT. The encoded protein is CASQTGYNQPQHF.

As regards this clonotype: The conserved final phenylalanine or tryptophan is absent from the CDR3, which likely points to a read error. V gene TRBV14 combines with J gene TRBJ1-2; tentative D call: TRBD1 (6 bases). The CDR3 is 15 residues long. Per the germline V gene, CDR1 is SGHDN and CDR2 is FVKESK. With 3 bases removed from V and 0 bases from J, the gap between germline ends came to 11 bases. CDR3 loop: CASSHWDTPNYGYTI. CDR3 sequence (DNA): TGTGCCAGCAGCCACTGGGACACACCTAACTATGGCTACACCATC.

This clonotype was recorded at least ten times. As DNA, the CDR3 is TGTGCCAGCAGCTTAGAGGACACAAGCAATCAGCCCCAGCATTTT. This translates into CASSLEDTSNQPQHF. The V gene is TRBV7-9, the J gene TRBJ1-5, with a weak D call TRBD1 (5 bases). CDR1 SEHNR and CDR2 FQNEAQ come from the germline V gene (reference sequence). The length of the CDR3 is 15 residues. The V gene lost 1 base and the J gene lost 1 base, with 8 bases spanning the gap. The full variable domain, its missing parts supplied by reference TRBV7-9 and TRBJ1-5, is DTGVSQNPRHKITKRGQNVTFRCDPISEHNRLYWYRQTLGQGPEFLTYFQNEAQLEKSRLLSDRFSAERPKGSFSTLEIQRTEQGDSAMYLCASSLEDTSNQPQHFGDGTRLSIL.

This chain connects TRBV10-2 to TRBJ1-5; TRBD1 matches at 7 bases. J lost 5 bases, V lost 6 bases, and 13 bases had no gene match. This CDR3 has 16 amino acids. CDR1 is WSHSY and CDR2 is SAAADI in the germline V gene. CDR3 DNA: TGCGCCAGCAGGCCACCCCCGGGACAGAAAGATCAGCCCCAGCATTTT. Its protein is CASRPPPGQKDQPQHF.

The rearrangement uses TRBV12-3 or TRBV12-4 and TRBJ2-7; 7 nucleotides agree with TRBD1. V gave up 3 bases and J gave up 6 bases; unmatched junction bases: 35. This CDR3 is built from 23 residues. The CDR3 nucleotides are TGTGCCAGCAGTTTTTCCCTCCTTGGTATCACCGACAGGGATTATGGCGTGCTCAGCGAGCAGTACTTC. Encoded protein: CASSFSLLGITDRDYGVLSEQYF.

This clonotype has a count of ten or more. The chain is built from TRBV7-8 and TRBJ2-1, with 10 nucleotides matching TRBD2. CDR1 SGHVS and CDR2 FQNEAQ come from the germline V gene. J lost 7 bases, V lost 1 base, and 7 bases had no gene match. The CDR3 sequence is 16 residues long. CDR3 in DNA: TGTGCCAGCAGCTTAGTTCTAGCGGGGGTTGGGAATGAGCAGTTCTTC. Residues: CASSLVLAGVGNEQFF.

This clonotype was detected only a few times. V usage is TRBV7-9 and J usage is TRBJ1-2, with D maybe TRBD1 (6 bases). CDR1 and CDR2 from the germline V gene are SEHNR and FQNEAQ (reference sequence). The CDR3 loop spans 15 amino acids. V lost 0 bases to trimming and J lost 6 bases, with 14 bases between them. The CDR3 is CASSLASGPGDGYTF. CDR3 nucleotides: TGTGCCAGCAGCTTAGCGTCCGGCCCAGGGGATGGCTACACCTTC. Supplemented by reference TRBV7-9 and TRBJ1-2, the full variable domain reads DTGVSQNPRHKITKRGQNVTFRCDPISEHNRLYWYRQTLGQGPEFLTYFQNEAQLEKSRLLSDRFSAERPKGSFSTLEIQRTEQGDSAMYLCASSLASGPGDGYTFGSGTRLTVV.

This clonotype was seen ten or more times. In DNA, the CDR3 is TGTGCCAGCAGCTTGGACAGGGCGAGAAATCAGCCCCAGCATTTT. This sequence encodes CASSLDRARNQPQHF. The V call is TRBV7-2, the J call TRBJ1-5; 8 nucleotides line up with TRBD1. In germline, CDR1 is SGHTA, CDR2 FQGNSA. CDR3 length equals 15 residues. Trimming cost V 3 bases and J 4 bases; bases outside gene matches: 5.

This clonotype was picked up a small number of times. This chain connects TRBV5-5 to TRBJ2-7, with D unclear. Trimming cost V 2 bases and J 2 bases, with 8 bases left between them. CDR1 and CDR2 (germline): SGHKS, YYEKEE (reference sequence). The CDR3 spans 13 residues. The CDR3 region is CASSFDMPYEQYF. CDR3 coding DNA: TGTGCCAGCAGCTTCGACATGCCCTACGAGCAGTACTTC.

The chain is built from TRBV9 and TRBJ1-6, with D hard to call. Germline CDR1 and CDR2: SGDLS and YYNGEE. V gave up 1 base and J gave up 12 bases, with 11 bases separating them. The CDR3 extends over 13 amino acids. CDR3 loop: CASSVPQCLPLHF. CDR3 bases: TGTGCCAGCAGCGTACCCCAATGCTTACCCCTCCACTTT. Full variable domain (outside the CDR3, taken from reference TRBV9 and TRBJ1-6): DSGVTQTPKHLITATGQRVTLRCSPRSGDLSVYWYQQSLDQGLQFLIQYYNGEERAKGNILERFSAQQFPDLHSELNLSSLELGDSALYFCASSVPQCLPLHFGNGTRLTVT.

This clonotype was observed at least ten times. This sequence joins TRBV27 and TRBJ1-1, with D unresolved. Germline V gene sequence: CDR1 MNHEY, CDR2 SMNVEV (reference sequence). The CDR3 is made up of 15 amino acids. V was pared by 2 bases and J by 0 bases, with 10 bases between. The CDR3 reads CASSLGEPLNTEAFF. The CDR3 DNA follows: TGTGCCAGCAGTTTAGGGGAGCCTTTGAACACTGAAGCTTTCTTT.

The chain carries TRBV7-9 and TRBJ1-4, with 7 bases identical to TRBD1. V dropped 3 bases and J dropped 5; count of bases not matched to a gene: 12. This CDR3 is built from 17 residues. Germline V lookup: CDR1 SEHNR, CDR2 FQNEAQ (reference sequence). CDR3 in amino acids: CASSFIFSRGQNEKLFF. Here the CDR3 DNA reads TGTGCCAGCAGCTTTATTTTTAGTAGGGGGCAGAATGAAAAACTGTTTTTT.

This rearrangement joins TRBV4-1 to TRBJ2-7; a possible D gene is TRBD2 (5 bases). Germline V gene sequence: CDR1 MGHRA, CDR2 YSYEKL. This CDR3 spans 14 amino acids. Trimming pared 1 base from V and 2 bases from J, leaving 9 bases between. The CDR3 DNA reads as TGCGCCAGCAGCCAAGTCCAGAGGGCCTACGAGCAGTACGTC. Encoded protein: CASSQVQRAYEQYV.

This clonotype has just a few counts. This chain uses TRBV6-5 with TRBJ1-5; D uncertain. Trimming took 5 bases from V and 11 from J, leaving 22 bases between them. This CDR3 is built from 15 residues. The germline V gene has CDR1 MNHEY and CDR2 SVGAGI. The CDR3 DNA sequence: TGTGCCAGCAGTCCAAGCAACCCCGAGTCTGGGTCCCAGCATTTT. Translating it yields CASSPSNPESGSQHF.

The sample holds a few counts of this clonotype. The genes are TRBV4-1 and TRBJ1-6; tentatively, D is TRBD1 (5 bases). V lost 1 base to trimming and J lost 10 bases, with 14 bases between them. The CDR3 has 15 amino acids. From germline, CDR1 is MGHRA and CDR2 YSYEKL. The CDR3: CASSQAVGEGSPLHF. The CDR3 DNA reads TGCGCCAGCAGCCAAGCTGTAGGGGAGGGATCACCCCTCCACTTT.

This clonotype was seen only a few times. This chain uses TRBV6-1 with TRBJ2-1; 11 bases fit TRBD2. Germline CDR1 is MNHNS and CDR2 is SASEGT. The junction had 3 bases not matched to a gene; V was cut back by 1 base and J by 7 bases. The CDR3 totals 15 residues. The CDR3 nucleotides read TGTGCCAGCAGTGAAGTAGCGGGGGGGAGGAATGAGCAGTTCTTC. The encoded protein is CASSEVAGGRNEQFF.

The sample holds many counts of this clonotype. As DNA, the CDR3 is TGTGCCAGCAGCTTTGGTAACAGTTACAATGAGCAGTTCTTC. Residues: CASSFGNSYNEQFF. V usage is TRBV7-9 and J usage is TRBJ2-1; D unresolved. The CDR3 totals 14 residues. V lost 3 bases and J lost 4, with 10 bases in between. Germline V CDR1 and CDR2: SEHNR, FQNEAQ (reference sequence). Together with reference TRBV7-9 and TRBJ2-1, the CDR3 gives the full variable domain: DTGVSQNPRHKITKRGQNVTFRCDPISEHNRLYWYRQTLGQGPEFLTYFQNEAQLEKSRLLSDRFSAERPKGSFSTLEIQRTEQGDSAMYLCASSFGNSYNEQFFGPGTRLTVL.

There are a few counts of this clonotype. The V gene is TRBV25-1, the J gene TRBJ2-1, with TRBD1 matching over 8 bases. The CDR3 has 17 residues. The germline gives CDR1 MGHDK, CDR2 SYGVNS. V lost 4 bases, J lost 0 bases, and 8 bases stayed unmatched. The DNA for the CDR3 is TGTGCCAGCAGTGGACAGGGGCGGGTCGGCTCCTACAATGAGCAGTTCTTC. Its translation: CASSGQGRVGSYNEQFF.

This clonotype was counted many times. J is TRBJ2-1 and V is TRBV7-2; tentatively, D is TRBD1 (6 bases). The length of the CDR3 is 14 residues. Trimming removed 5 bases from V and 5 bases from J, with 13 bases in between. Germline V CDR1 and CDR2: SGHTA, FQGNSA. The chain's CDR3 is CASSRTGTDNEQFF. The CDR3, as DNA: TGTGCCAGCAGCCGCACAGGGACCGACAATGAGCAGTTCTTC.

This clonotype was seen only a few times. This sequence joins TRBV6-6 and TRBJ1-1; D may be TRBD1 (5 bases). From germline, CDR1 is MNHNY and CDR2 SVGAGI (reference sequence). Trimming removed 2 bases from V and 11 bases from J, with 9 bases in between. CDR3 size: 11 residues. The CDR3 DNA is TGTGCCAGCAGTTACGGGGGGGGGGCTTTCTTT. Its translation: CASSYGGGAFF.

The CDR3 nucleotides are TGTGCCAGCTCTGACTGGAACTATGGCTACACCTTC. Translating it yields CASSDWNYGYTF. The chain is built from TRBV28 and TRBJ1-2; D unresolved. V lost 8 bases and J 2 bases, leaving 9 bases between the germline ends. Germline V gene sequence: CDR1 MDHEN, CDR2 SYDVKM. CDR3 length equals 12 residues.

The chain recombines TRBV27 with TRBJ2-1; D not resolved. The V gene's germline CDR1 is MNHEY and CDR2 SMNVEV (reference sequence). The germline V and J ends were trimmed by 5 bases and 2 bases, with 13 bases remaining between them. CDR3 length: 15 amino acids. CDR3 in DNA: TGTGCCAGCAGTCTCTCACGGGCCCCCTACAATGAGCAGTTCTTC. Encoded protein: CASSLSRAPYNEQFF.

In this sample, this clonotype turned up once. This rearrangement joins TRBV7-6 to TRBJ1-4; D gene ambiguous. Germline V gives CDR1 SGHVS, CDR2 FNYEAQ. The ends were cut back, 0 bases at V and 8 bases at J, with 19 bases in the middle. The CDR3 extends over 17 amino acids. Written as DNA, the CDR3 is TGTGCCAGCAGCTTAGCCGACCAGAAAGAAGGAGGGGAAAAACTGTTTTTT. It encodes CASSLADQKEGGEKLFF.

CDR3 DNA sequence: TGTGCCAGCAGCTTAGGGGGGGAAGCTCAGCCCCAGCATTTT. This gives the protein CASSLGGEAQPQHF. The gene calls are TRBV7-9 and TRBJ1-5, with D maybe TRBD1 (5 bases). The germline V gene has CDR1 SEHNR and CDR2 FQNEAQ (reference sequence). The CDR3 runs 14 residues. The germline V and J ends were trimmed by 1 base and 6 bases, with 10 bases remaining between them.

This clonotype showed up just a few times. The chain uses TRBV28 and TRBJ2-7, with a possible D match to TRBD2 (5 bases). Germline V gene sequence: CDR1 MDHEN, CDR2 SYDVKM. This CDR3 is 13 amino acids long. Between the trimmed V and J ends, which lost 3 bases and 5 bases, there was a span of 11 bases. DNA of the CDR3: TGTGCCAGCAGTTTGGGGTTCGGGGACGAGCAGTACGTC. Protein product: CASSLGFGDEQYV.

The chain joins TRBV24-1 to TRBJ2-3; tentatively, D is TRBD1 (6 bases). Germline lookup yields CDR1 KGHDR and CDR2 SFDVKD. Between the trimmed V and J ends, which lost 1 base and 7 bases, there was a span of 11 bases. The length of the CDR3 is 14 residues. CDR3 sequence reads: CATSDFGTYNTQYF. The CDR3 DNA follows: TGTGCCACCAGTGATTTTGGGACATACAATACGCAGTATTTT.

The chain has TRBV6-6 and TRBJ2-5, with 8 bases matching TRBD2. Per the germline V gene, CDR1 is MNHNY and CDR2 is SVGAGI (reference sequence). This CDR3 contains 15 residues. V lost 1 base and J lost 1; bases outside the gene matches: 2. CDR3 region: CASSYFAGGQETQYF. For the CDR3, the DNA is TGTGCCAGCAGTTACTTTGCGGGGGGCCAAGAGACCCAGTACTTC.

This clonotype was counted a few times. In DNA form, the CDR3 reads TGTGCCAGCAGCTTAGGACAGTCTACCTACGAGCAGTACGTC. This translates into CASSLGQSTYEQYV. The chain carries TRBV5-5 and TRBJ2-7, with a possible D match to TRBD1 (6 bases). The CDR3 contains 14 residues. The germline V gene has CDR1 SGHKS and CDR2 YYEKEE (reference sequence). Deletions cut 2 bases from V and 2 bases from J, with 11 bases between.